The next 24 T cell receptor beta chains were all read from a single sample in a study of control samples from healthy donors and cancer patients. Sequencing was performed with immunoSEQ multiplex PCR; in TCRdb, only in-frame clones are kept and a portion is missing. In the table there are about 180,000 clones, approximately 94% of which are singletons. Sequencing input: blood. All receptors come from a woman under 30 in good health.

The chain joins TRBV7-2 to TRBJ1-5; 7 bases fit TRBD1. After removal of 2 bases from V and 5 bases from J, the junction contained 6 bases not matched to a gene. Per the germline V gene, CDR1 is SGHTA and CDR2 is FQGNSA. This CDR3 region has 15 residues. The CDR3 loop is CASSLTRDSHQPQHF. The CDR3, as DNA: TGTGCCAGCAGCTTAACGAGGGACAGCCATCAGCCCCAGCATTTT.

This chain connects TRBV5-1 to TRBJ1-1, with no clear D. CDR1 is SGHRS, CDR2 YFSETQ, per germline. The CDR3 length is 14 residues. Between the trimmed V and J ends, which lost 1 base and 1 base, there was a span of 8 bases. This CDR3 is CASSLQVSNTEAFF. The DNA for the CDR3 is TGCGCCAGCAGCTTGCAGGTTTCGAACACTGAAGCTTTCTTT.

V usage is TRBV25-1 and J usage is TRBJ1-4; TRBD1 matches at 9 bases. With V trimmed by 1 base and J by 2 bases, 5 bases remained unmatched. CDR1 MGHDK and CDR2 SYGVNS come from the germline V gene. The CDR3 is 17 residues long. This CDR3 reads CASSEFTGGETNEKLFF. CDR3 sequence (DNA): TGTGCCAGCAGTGAATTTACAGGGGGCGAGACTAATGAAAAACTGTTTTTT.

CDR3 in amino acids: CASSRLPGQGYNYGYTF. The CDR3 bases are TGTGCCAGCAGTCGCTTACCGGGACAGGGCTATAACTATGGCTACACCTTC. The V and J genes are TRBV6-6 and TRBJ1-2; TRBD1 agrees at 9 bases. CDR3 size: 17 residues. Germline lookup yields CDR1 MNHNY and CDR2 SVGAGI (reference sequence). The ends lost 5 bases at V and 1 base at J; junction bases unmatched: 11.

The rearrangement links TRBV19 to TRBJ2-2, with no clear D. The CDR3 consists of 16 residues. V shed 7 bases and J shed 4 bases, with 19 bases lying between them. The V gene's germline CDR1 is LNHDA and CDR2 SQIVND (reference sequence). In nucleotides, the CDR3 is TGTGCCAGTACCCAGAGGCCCTTACACCCCACCGGGGAGCTGTTTTTT. Its translation is CASTQRPLHPTGELFF.

For the CDR3, the DNA is TGTGCCAGCAGCTTTCCCAGGGAAAGTTCACCCCTCCACTTT. Translated, it gives CASSFPRESSPLHF. This chain joins TRBV11-1 and TRBJ1-6; maybe TRBD1 (5 bases). V lost 3 bases, J lost 9 bases, and 12 bases lay in between. Germline V CDR1 and CDR2: SGHAT, FQDESV (reference sequence). The length of the CDR3 is 14 residues.

This chain connects TRBV19 to TRBJ2-7; D remains ambiguous. Germline V CDR1 and CDR2: LNHDA, SQIVND (reference sequence). The CDR3 covers 12 residues. The V end was cut by 3 bases, the J end by 10 bases, with 13 bases between. The CDR3 loop reads CASSMGVADQYF. The DNA for the CDR3 is TGTGCCAGTAGTATGGGTGTGGCAGACCAGTACTTC. The entire variable domain, with the rest obtained from reference TRBV19 and TRBJ2-7, is as follows: DGGITQSPKYLFRKEGQNVTLSCEQNLNHDAMYWYRQDPGQGLRLIYYSQIVNDFQKGDIAEGYSVSREKKESFPLTVTSAQKNPTAFYLCASSMGVADQYFGPGTRLTVT.

The CDR3 sequence is CATGSTQDNEQFF. The CDR3 DNA follows: TGTGCCACCGGCAGTACCCAGGATAATGAGCAGTTCTTC. The chain couples TRBV24-1 to TRBJ2-1; no clear D gene. Between the trimmed V and J ends, which lost 9 bases and 7 bases, there was a span of 15 bases. CDR3 length: 13 residues. Germline V lookup: CDR1 KGHDR, CDR2 SFDVKD.

This chain joins TRBV5-1 and TRBJ2-2; 8 nucleotides align to TRBD1. The CDR3 length is 18 residues. V lost 2 bases and J lost 5; bases outside the gene matches: 14. Germline CDR1 reads SGHRS; CDR2 reads YFSETQ. CDR3 DNA sequence: TGCGCCAGCAGCTTATATCGAGAAGGACAGGGAGTGACCGGGGAGCTGTTTTTT. This codes for CASSLYREGQGVTGELFF.

This chain connects TRBV28 to TRBJ1-2; D gene uncertain. Germline-derived CDR1 and CDR2 are MDHEN and SYDVKM. The V gene lost 4 bases and the J gene lost 6 bases, with 12 bases spanning the gap. The CDR3 loop spans 13 amino acids. CDR3 sequence reads: CASSSTYVDGYTF. Written as DNA, the CDR3 is TGTGCCAGCAGTTCCACATATGTCGATGGCTACACCTTC.

The rearrangement links TRBV6-2 or TRBV6-3 to TRBJ1-1; D is unresolved. Between the trimmed V and J ends, which lost 4 bases and 0 bases, there was a span of 3 bases. Germline CDR1 MNHEY, CDR2 SVGEGT. The CDR3 loop spans 12 amino acids. CDR3 in amino acids: CASSFMNTEAFF. In DNA form, the CDR3 reads TGTGCCAGCAGTTTTATGAACACTGAAGCTTTCTTT.

The rearrangement uses TRBV24-1 and TRBJ2-1; D is unresolved. This CDR3 has 15 amino acids. Trimming removed 0 bases from V and 1 base from J, with 6 bases in between. The germline V gene encodes CDR1 KGHDR and CDR2 SFDVKD. The CDR3 loop reads CATSDLLGSYNEQFF. The CDR3 nucleotides are TGTGCCACCAGTGATTTGTTAGGATCCTACAATGAGCAGTTCTTC.

The CDR3 here is CASTPLGSQKEQYF. Here the CDR3 DNA reads TGCGCCAGCACACCCCTCGGGAGCCAGAAAGAGCAGTACTTC. V is TRBV5-1 and J is TRBJ2-7; tentatively, D is TRBD2 (6 bases). The CDR3 totals 14 residues. The V end was cut by 6 bases, the J end by 7 bases, with 20 bases between. The germline gives CDR1 SGHRS, CDR2 YFSETQ. Full variable domain (rest looked up from reference TRBV5-1 and TRBJ2-7): KAGVTQTPRYLIKTRGQQVTLSCSPISGHRSVSWYQQTPGQGLQFLFEYFSETQRNKGNFPGRFSGRQFSNSRSEMNVSTLELGDSALYLCASTPLGSQKEQYFGPGTRLTVT.

The gene calls are TRBV7-2 and TRBJ1-1; D might be TRBD1 (5 bases). The V gene lost 5 bases and the J gene lost 3 bases, with 16 bases spanning the gap. The CDR3 totals 15 residues. Germline loops: CDR1 SGHTA, CDR2 FQGNSA. The CDR3 is CASSIKQVVDTEAFF. Written as DNA, the CDR3 is TGTGCCAGCAGCATTAAACAGGTGGTCGACACTGAAGCTTTCTTT.

This clone showed up just once. The gene calls are TRBV29-1 and TRBJ2-1; 8 nucleotides match TRBD1. The length of the CDR3 is 12 residues. CDR1 and CDR2 (germline): SQVTM, ANQGSEA. The chain's CDR3 is CTSTGVYNEQFF. The CDR3 coding sequence is TGCACCTCGACAGGGGTTTACAATGAGCAGTTCTTC.

The chain uses TRBV6-5 and TRBJ1-1; 9 bases agree with TRBD1. Unmatched junction bases numbered 7, after V lost 6 bases and J lost 5 bases. Germline V lookup: CDR1 MNHEY, CDR2 SVGAGI. This CDR3 is 14 amino acids long. The CDR3 sequence is CASRLQGARTEAFF. The CDR3 bases are TGTGCCAGCAGGTTACAGGGGGCGAGGACTGAAGCTTTCTTT.

This rearrangement joins TRBV7-2 to TRBJ2-7; 9 bases fit TRBD2. CDR3 length: 15 residues. Germline values: CDR1 SGHTA, CDR2 FQGNSA. The ends lost 4 bases at V and 7 bases at J; junction bases unmatched: 11. The CDR3 sequence: CASSYGVAGVREQYF. The CDR3 DNA follows: TGTGCCAGCAGCTACGGGGTAGCGGGGGTCAGGGAGCAGTACTTC.

The chain joins TRBV5-4 to TRBJ2-7; 8 bases fit TRBD1. Trimming at V came to 0 bases and at J to 9 bases, leaving 14 bases not matched to a gene. Germline values: CDR1 SGHNT, CDR2 YYREEE (reference sequence). This CDR3 comprises 16 residues. CDR3 DNA sequence: TGTGCCAGCAGCTTGGCCCATAGGACAGGGATAGAGGGGCAGTACTTC. Translated: CASSLAHRTGIEGQYF.

The genes are TRBV2 and TRBJ2-5; D gene unclear. The germline V gene has CDR1 SNHLY and CDR2 FYNNEI. Trimming cost V 9 bases and J 5 bases, with 16 bases left between them. The CDR3 runs 13 residues. CDR3 nucleotides: TGTGCCAGGAGTTCACCGGATTTGGAGACCCAGTACTTC. It yields the protein CARSSPDLETQYF. Variable domain in full (rest from reference TRBV2 and TRBJ2-5): EPEVTQTPSHQVTQMGQEVILRCVPISNHLYFYWYRQILGQKVEFLVSFYNNEISEKSEIFDDQFSVERPDGSNFTLKIRSTKLEDSAMYFCARSSPDLETQYFGPGTRLLVL.

A single count supports this clone. V and J are TRBV5-1 and TRBJ2-2, with D unclear. V was trimmed by 2 bases and J by 8 bases, leaving 4 bases between them. The germline V gene has CDR1 SGHRS and CDR2 YFSETQ. This CDR3 comprises 11 residues. The CDR3 reads CASSFGGELFF. The CDR3 region has the DNA TGCGCCAGCAGCTTTGGGGGGGAGCTGTTTTTT.

The chain links TRBV13 to TRBJ1-2; D is unresolved. The germline V and J ends were trimmed by 5 bases and 6 bases, with 13 bases remaining between them. The CDR3 length is 13 residues. CDR1 is PRHDT and CDR2 is FYEKMQ in the germline V gene (reference sequence). CDR3 coding DNA: TGTGCCAGCAGCCCATACGGTCCCCATGGCTACACCTTC. The encoded protein is CASSPYGPHGYTF.

Only a few counts were recorded for this clone. Its ends do not fully match the called genes, so a read error is possible. The genes are TRBV7-7 and TRBJ2-3; 9 nucleotides line up with TRBD2. This CDR3 has 14 amino acids. Germline values: CDR1 SSHAT, CDR2 FNYEAQ (reference sequence). The DNA of the CDR3 is TGTGCTAGCAGCTCTGGACTAGCGAGAGATACGCAGTATTTT. Translated, it gives CASSSGLARDTQYF.

V gene TRBV18 combines with J gene TRBJ1-4; D is uncertain. The V end lost 3 bases, the J end lost 0 bases, and 8 bases lay between the germline ends. Germline V lookup: CDR1 KGHSH, CDR2 LQKENI. CDR3 length: 15 residues. The CDR3 here is CASSPQLTTNEKLFF. The CDR3 DNA reads TGTGCCAGCTCACCCCAATTAACAACTAATGAAAAACTGTTTTTT.

In regard to this clone: Different DNA sequences within this sample yield the same CDR3. This chain connects TRBV18 to TRBJ1-2, with D uncertain. V dropped 2 bases and J dropped 3 bases, with 7 bases sitting between them. The CDR3 extends over 13 amino acids. Germline CDR1 and CDR2: KGHSH and LQKENI. CDR3 bases: TGTGCCAGCTCACCAAGCGGGGACTATGGCTACACCTTC. This gives the protein CASSPSGDYGYTF.